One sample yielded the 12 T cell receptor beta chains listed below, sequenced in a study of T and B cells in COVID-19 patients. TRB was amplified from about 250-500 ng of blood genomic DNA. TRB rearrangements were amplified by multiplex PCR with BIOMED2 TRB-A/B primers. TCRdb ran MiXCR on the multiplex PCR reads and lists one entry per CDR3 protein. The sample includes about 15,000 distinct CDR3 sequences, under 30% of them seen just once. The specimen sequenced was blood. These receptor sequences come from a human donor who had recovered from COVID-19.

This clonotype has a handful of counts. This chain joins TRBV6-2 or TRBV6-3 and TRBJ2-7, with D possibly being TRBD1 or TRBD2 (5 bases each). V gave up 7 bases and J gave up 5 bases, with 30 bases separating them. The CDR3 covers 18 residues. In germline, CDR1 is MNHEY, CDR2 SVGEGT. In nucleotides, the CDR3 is TGTGCCAGCACTTATCGAAGGGGCTGGGGTTTTACGGGAAACGAGCAGTACTTC. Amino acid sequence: CASTYRRGWGFTGNEQYF.

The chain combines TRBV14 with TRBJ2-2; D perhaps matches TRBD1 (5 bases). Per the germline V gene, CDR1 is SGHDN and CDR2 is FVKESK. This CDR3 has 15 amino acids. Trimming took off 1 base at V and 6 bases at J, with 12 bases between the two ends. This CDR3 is CASSQVQGLAGELFF. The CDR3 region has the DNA TGTGCCAGCAGCCAAGTCCAGGGATTAGCCGGGGAGCTGTTTTTT.

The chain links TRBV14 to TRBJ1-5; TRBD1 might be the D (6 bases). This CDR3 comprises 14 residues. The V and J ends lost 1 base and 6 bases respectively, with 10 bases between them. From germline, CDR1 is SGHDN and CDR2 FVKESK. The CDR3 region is CASSQGGGVQPQHF. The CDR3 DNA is TGTGCCAGCAGCCAAGGGGGGGGCGTTCAGCCCCAGCATTTT.

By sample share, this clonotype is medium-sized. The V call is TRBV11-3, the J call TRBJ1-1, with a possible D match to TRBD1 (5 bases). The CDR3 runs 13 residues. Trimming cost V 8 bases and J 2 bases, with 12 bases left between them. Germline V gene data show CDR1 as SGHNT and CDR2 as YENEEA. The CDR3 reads CASGRQLNTEAFF. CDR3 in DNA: TGTGCCAGCGGCAGACAGCTTAACACTGAAGCTTTCTTT.

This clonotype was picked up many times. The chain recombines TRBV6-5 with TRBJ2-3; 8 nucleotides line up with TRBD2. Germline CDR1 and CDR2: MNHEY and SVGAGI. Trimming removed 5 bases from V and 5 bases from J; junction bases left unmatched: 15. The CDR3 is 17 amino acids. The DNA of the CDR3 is TGTGCCAGCAGTCCCCCTCGCGGGAGGACGATTAGAGATACGCAGTATTTT. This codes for CASSPPRGRTIRDTQYF.

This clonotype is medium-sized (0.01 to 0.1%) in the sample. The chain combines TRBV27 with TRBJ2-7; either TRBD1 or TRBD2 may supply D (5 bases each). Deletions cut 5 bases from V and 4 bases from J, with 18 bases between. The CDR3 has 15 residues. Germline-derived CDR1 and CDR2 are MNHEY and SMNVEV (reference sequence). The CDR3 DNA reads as TGTGCCAGCAGTCCCTCCGGGTGGGGGTTGTACGAGCAGTACTTC. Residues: CASSPSGWGLYEQYF.

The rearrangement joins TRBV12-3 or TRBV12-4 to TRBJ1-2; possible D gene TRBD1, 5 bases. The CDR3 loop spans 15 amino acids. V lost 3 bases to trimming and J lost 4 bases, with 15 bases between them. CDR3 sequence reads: CASSFGRAGTYGYTF. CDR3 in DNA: TGTGCCAGCAGTTTTGGGCGGGCAGGGACCTATGGCTACACCTTC.

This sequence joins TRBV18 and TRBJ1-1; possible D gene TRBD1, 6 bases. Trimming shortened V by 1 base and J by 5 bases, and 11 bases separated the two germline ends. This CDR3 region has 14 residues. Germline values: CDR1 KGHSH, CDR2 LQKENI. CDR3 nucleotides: TGTGCCAGCTCACCACGAGAGGGGGGAACTGAAGCTTTCTTT. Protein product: CASSPREGGTEAFF.

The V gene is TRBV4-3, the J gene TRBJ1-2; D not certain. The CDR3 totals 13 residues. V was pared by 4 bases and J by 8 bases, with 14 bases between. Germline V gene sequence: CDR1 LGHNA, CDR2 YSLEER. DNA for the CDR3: TGCGCCAGCAGCCGGGCGGGGATAGGGGGCTACACCTTC. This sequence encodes CASSRAGIGGYTF.

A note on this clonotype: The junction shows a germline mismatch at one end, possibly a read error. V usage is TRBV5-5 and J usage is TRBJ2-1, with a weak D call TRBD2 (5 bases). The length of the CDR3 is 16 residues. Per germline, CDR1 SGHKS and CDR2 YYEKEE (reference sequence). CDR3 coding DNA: TGCGCCAGCAGCGTCGCCGGGGATCCGTCCTACAATGAGCAGTTCTTC. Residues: CASSVAGDPSYNEQFF.

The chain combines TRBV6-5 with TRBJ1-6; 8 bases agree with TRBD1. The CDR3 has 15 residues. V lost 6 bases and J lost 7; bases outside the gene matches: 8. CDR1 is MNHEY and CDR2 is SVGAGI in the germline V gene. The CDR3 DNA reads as TGTGCCAGCAGGAGGGCAGGGGGCGGGAATTCACCCCTCCACTTT. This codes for CASRRAGGGNSPLHF.

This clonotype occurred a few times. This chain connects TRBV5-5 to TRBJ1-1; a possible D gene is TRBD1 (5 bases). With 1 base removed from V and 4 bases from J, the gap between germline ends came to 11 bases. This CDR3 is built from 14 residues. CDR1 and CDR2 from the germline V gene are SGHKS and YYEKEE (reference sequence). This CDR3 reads CASSLQGPTTEAFF. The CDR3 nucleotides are TGTGCCAGCAGCTTGCAGGGCCCCACCACTGAAGCTTTCTTT.